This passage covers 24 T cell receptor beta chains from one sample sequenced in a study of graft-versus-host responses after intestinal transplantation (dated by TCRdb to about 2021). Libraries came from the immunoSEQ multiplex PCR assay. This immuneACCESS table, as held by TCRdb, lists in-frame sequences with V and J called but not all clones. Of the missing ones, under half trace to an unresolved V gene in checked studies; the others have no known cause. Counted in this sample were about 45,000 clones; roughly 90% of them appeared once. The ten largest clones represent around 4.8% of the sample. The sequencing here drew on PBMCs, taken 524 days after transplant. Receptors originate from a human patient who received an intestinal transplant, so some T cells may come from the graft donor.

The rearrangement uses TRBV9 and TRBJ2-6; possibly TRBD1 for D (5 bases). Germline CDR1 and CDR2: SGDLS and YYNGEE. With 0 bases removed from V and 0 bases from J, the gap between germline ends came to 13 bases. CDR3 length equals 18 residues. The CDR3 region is CASSVGGVGPSGANVLTF. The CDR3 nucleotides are TGTGCCAGCAGCGTAGGGGGCGTGGGTCCCTCTGGGGCCAACGTCCTGACTTTC.

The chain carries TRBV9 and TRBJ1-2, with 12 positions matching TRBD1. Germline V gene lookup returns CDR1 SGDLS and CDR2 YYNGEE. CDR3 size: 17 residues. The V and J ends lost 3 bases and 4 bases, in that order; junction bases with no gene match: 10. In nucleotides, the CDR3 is TGTGCCAGCAGCGATTCTACCGGGACAGGGGGCCTCTATGGCTACACCTTC. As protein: CASSDSTGTGGLYGYTF.

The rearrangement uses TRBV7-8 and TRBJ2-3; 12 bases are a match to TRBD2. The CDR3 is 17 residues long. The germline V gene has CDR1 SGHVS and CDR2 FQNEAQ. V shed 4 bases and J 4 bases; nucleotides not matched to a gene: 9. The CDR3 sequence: CASSSETSGRVSDTQYF. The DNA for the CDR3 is TGTGCCAGCAGCTCCGAGACTAGCGGGAGAGTTTCAGATACGCAGTATTTT.

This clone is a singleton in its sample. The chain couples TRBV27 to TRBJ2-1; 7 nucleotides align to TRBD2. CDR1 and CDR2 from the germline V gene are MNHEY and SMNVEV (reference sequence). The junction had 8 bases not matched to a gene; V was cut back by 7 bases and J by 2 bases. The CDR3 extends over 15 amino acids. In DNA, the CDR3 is TGTGCCAGCAATGAGCTGGCGGGAGCCTACAATGAGCAGTTCTTC. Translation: CASNELAGAYNEQFF.

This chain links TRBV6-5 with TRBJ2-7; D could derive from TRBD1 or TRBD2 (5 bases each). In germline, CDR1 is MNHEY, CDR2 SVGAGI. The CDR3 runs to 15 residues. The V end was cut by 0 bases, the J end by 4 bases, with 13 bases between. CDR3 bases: TGTGCCAGCAGTTACTCGGGGGAACGGGTGTACGAGCAGTACTTC. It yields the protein CASSYSGERVYEQYF.

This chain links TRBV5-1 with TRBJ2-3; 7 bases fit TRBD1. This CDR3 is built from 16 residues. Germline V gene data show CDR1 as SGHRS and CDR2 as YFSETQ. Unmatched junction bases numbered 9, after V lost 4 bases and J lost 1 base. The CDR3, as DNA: TGCGCCAGCAGCAAACTGACAGGGTGGGGCACAGATACGCAGTATTTT. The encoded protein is CASSKLTGWGTDTQYF.

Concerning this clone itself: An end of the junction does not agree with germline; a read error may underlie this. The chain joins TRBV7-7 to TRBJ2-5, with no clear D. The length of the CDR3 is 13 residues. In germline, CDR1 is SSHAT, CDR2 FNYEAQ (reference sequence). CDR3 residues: CASSLRPQETQYF. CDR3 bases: TGTGCTAGCAGCTTACGGCCTCAAGAGACCCAGTACTTC.

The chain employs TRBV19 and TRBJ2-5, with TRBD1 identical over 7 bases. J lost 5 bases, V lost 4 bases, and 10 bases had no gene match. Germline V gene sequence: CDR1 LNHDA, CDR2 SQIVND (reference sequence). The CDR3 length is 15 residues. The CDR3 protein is CASSTVDRRTETQYF. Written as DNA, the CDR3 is TGTGCCAGTAGTACTGTGGACAGGCGAACGGAGACCCAGTACTTC.

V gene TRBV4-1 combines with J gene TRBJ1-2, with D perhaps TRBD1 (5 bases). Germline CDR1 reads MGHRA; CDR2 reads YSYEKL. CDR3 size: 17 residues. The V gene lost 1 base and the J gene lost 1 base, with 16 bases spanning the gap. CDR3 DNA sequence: TGCGCCAGCAGCCAAGTCCTGGGGGGGAGCCTTAACTATGGCTACACCTTC. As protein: CASSQVLGGSLNYGYTF.

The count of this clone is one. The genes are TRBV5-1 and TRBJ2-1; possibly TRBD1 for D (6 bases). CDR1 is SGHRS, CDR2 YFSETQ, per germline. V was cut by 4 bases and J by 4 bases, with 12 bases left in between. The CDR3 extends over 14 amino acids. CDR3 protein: CASSRQGMYNEQFF. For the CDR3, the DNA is TGCGCCAGCAGCCGCCAGGGGATGTACAATGAGCAGTTCTTC. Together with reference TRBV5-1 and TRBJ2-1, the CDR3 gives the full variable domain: KAGVTQTPRYLIKTRGQQVTLSCSPISGHRSVSWYQQTPGQGLQFLFEYFSETQRNKGNFPGRFSGRQFSNSRSEMNVSTLELGDSALYLCASSRQGMYNEQFFGPGTRLTVL.

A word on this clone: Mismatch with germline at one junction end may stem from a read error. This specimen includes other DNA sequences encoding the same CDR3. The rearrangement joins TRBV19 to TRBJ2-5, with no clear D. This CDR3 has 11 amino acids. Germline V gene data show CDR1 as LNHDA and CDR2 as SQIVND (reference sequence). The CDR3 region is CASSLQETQYF. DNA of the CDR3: TGTGCCAGTAGTTTACAAGAGACTCAGTACTTC.

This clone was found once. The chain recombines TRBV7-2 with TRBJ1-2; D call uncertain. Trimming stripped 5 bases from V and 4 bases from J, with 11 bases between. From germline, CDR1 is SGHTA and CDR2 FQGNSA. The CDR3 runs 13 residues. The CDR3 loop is CASSPSTVYGYTF. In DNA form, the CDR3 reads TGTGCCAGCAGCCCGTCTACGGTCTATGGCTACACCTTC.

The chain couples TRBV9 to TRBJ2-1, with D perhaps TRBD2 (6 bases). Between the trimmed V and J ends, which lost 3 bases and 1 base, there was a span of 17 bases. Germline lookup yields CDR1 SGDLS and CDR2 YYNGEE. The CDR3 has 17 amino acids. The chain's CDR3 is CASSDPSFGSSYNEQFF. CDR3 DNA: TGTGCCAGCAGCGACCCCTCGTTCGGGAGTTCCTACAATGAGCAGTTCTTC.

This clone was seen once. The CDR3 bases are TGTGCCAGCACCCTAGCGGGGATCGCAGGTGAGCAGTTCTTC. Amino acid sequence: CASTLAGIAGEQFF. The chain joins TRBV28 to TRBJ2-1; the match to TRBD2 covers 9 bases. Germline CDR1 and CDR2: MDHEN and SYDVKM. CDR3 length: 14 amino acids. Unmatched junction bases numbered 10, after V lost 7 bases and J lost 9 bases.

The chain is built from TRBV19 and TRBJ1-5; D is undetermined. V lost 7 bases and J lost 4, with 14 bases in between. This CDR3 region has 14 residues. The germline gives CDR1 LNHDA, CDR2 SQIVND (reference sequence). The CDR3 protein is CASTLTSHNQPQHF. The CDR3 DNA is TGTGCCAGTACCTTGACCAGCCATAATCAGCCCCAGCATTTT.

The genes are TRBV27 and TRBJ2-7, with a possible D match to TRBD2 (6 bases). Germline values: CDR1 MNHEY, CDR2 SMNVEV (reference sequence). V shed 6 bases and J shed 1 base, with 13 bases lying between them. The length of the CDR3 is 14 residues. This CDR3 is CASSPSGTSYEQYF. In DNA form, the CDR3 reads TGTGCCAGCAGCCCCTCAGGGACTTCCTACGAGCAGTACTTC.

For the CDR3, the DNA is TGTGCCAGCAGCCCAAGGGACAGTACCTACGAGCAGTACTTC. It encodes CASSPRDSTYEQYF. This chain connects TRBV7-9 to TRBJ2-7, with 7 bases aligning to TRBD1. Germline loops: CDR1 SEHNR, CDR2 FQNEAQ (reference sequence). V lost 5 bases, J lost 2 bases, and 6 bases stayed unmatched. CDR3 length: 14 amino acids.

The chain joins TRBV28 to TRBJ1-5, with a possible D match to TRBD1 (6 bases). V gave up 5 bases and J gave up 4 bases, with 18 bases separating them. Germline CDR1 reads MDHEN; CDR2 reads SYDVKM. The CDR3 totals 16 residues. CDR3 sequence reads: CASSNPGGRGNQPQHF. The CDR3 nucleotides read TGTGCCAGCAGTAATCCCGGAGGCAGGGGAAATCAGCCCCAGCATTTT.

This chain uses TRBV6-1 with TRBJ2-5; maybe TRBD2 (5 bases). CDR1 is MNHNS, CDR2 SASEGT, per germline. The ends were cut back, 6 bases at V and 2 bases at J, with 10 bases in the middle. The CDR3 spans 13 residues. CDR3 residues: CASSPGSQETQYF. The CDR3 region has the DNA TGTGCCAGCAGCCCGGGATCTCAAGAGACCCAGTACTTC.

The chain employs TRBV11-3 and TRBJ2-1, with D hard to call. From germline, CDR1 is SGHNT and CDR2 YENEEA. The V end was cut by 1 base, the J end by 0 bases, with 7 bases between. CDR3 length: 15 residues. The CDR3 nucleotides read TGTGCCAGCAGCTTAGCCGCAAGCTCCTACAATGAGCAGTTCTTC. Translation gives CASSLAASSYNEQFF.

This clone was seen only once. DNA of the CDR3: TGTGCCACCAAGGATGGGCGGGAGAGGAACGGGGAGCTGTTTTTT. The encoded protein is CATKDGRERNGELFF. The chain is built from TRBV10-3 and TRBJ2-2, with 7 bases fitting TRBD2. Germline trimming cut 10 bases from V and 7 bases from J; bases unmatched to any gene: 15. Germline CDR1 and CDR2: ENHRY and SYGVKD. This CDR3 spans 15 amino acids.

The CDR3 nucleotides read TGTGCCAGCAGTTATGGGAAGAACACCGGGGAGCTGTTTTTT. This codes for CASSYGKNTGELFF. The chain has TRBV6-5 and TRBJ2-2; D is unclear. Trimming took off 3 bases at V and 1 base at J, with 6 bases between the two ends. CDR1 is MNHEY, CDR2 SVGAGI, per germline. CDR3 size: 14 residues.

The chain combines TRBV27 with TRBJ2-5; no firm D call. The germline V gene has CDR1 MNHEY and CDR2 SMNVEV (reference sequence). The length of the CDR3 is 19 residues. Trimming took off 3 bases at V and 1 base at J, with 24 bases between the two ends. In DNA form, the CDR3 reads TGTGCCAGCAGTTTTTACCCCACGAAAGGGTACTGGGTCCAAGAGACCCAGTACTTC. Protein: CASSFYPTKGYWVQETQYF.

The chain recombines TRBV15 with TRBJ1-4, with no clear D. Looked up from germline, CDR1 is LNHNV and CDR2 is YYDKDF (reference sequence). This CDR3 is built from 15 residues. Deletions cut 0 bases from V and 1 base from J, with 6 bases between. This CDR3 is CATSRDRRTNEKLFF. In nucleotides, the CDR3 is TGTGCCACCAGCAGAGACAGACGAACTAATGAAAAACTGTTTTTT.